This TCR beta chain came from a study of T cell responses to AZD1222 COVID-19 vaccine. The CDR3 has 15 amino acids. V was clipped by 1 base and J by 3 bases, with 10 bases between them. Germline loops: CDR1 LGHNT, CDR2 FRNRAP. The repertoire was sequenced with immunoSEQ multiplex PCR; TCRdb's copy has only in-frame clones and lacks some. Seen here are around 150,000 clones, 90% to 95% observed once, and the top ten hold 6% to 7.5%. It was second doses at about 4 or about 12 weeks that were pooled. This receptor was identified in an adult who received the AZD1222 COVID-19 vaccine. The rearrangement joins TRBV12-5 to TRBJ2-1, with D maybe TRBD1 (6 bases). This material consisted of peripheral blood, taken 28 days after the second AZD1222 dose. The CDR3 DNA reads as TGTGCTAGTGGTTTGGAGGGACACTTCTACAATGAGCAGTTCTTC. Residues: CASGLEGHFYNEQFF.